Only a few counts were recorded for the clone carrying this TCR beta chain. Antigen specificity is unknown. The record originates from a study of CD8+CD57+ T cells in acquired aplastic anemia. Study background: The sorted CD4+ and CD8+ cells yielded an average approximately 3.2 ug of DNA. Healthy donors averaged about 10 million reads for CD4+ cells.

Overall study results and limits: About 28 sequences, all CD8+ CDR3, were shared between patients and controls.

Genomic DNA provided the template from which TCR beta VDJ and CDR3 profiles were obtained. In TCRdb, the reads were re-called with MiXCR into one record per CDR3 protein. The sample has over 200,000 distinct CDR3 sequences; about 59% are singletons. Material: sorted CD4+, CD8+, or CD8+CD57+ T cells (not recorded which) from PBMCs. The origin of this receptor is a human donor in good health.

The CDR3 loop is CSARRFVGDSSPLHF. The CDR3 coding sequence is TGCAGTGCTCGGCGTTTTGTCGGGGACAGTTCACCCCTCCACTTT. The chain employs TRBV20-1 and TRBJ1-6, with 7 bases lining up with TRBD1. Germline V lookup: CDR1 DFQATT, CDR2 SNEGSKA (reference sequence). Trimming at V came to 5 bases and at J to 9 bases, leaving 13 bases not matched to a gene. CDR3 size: 15 residues.